A single sample gave rise to the 30 T cell receptor beta chains below, sequenced in a study of blood T cell repertoires in COVID-19 (dated by TCRdb to 2019 to 2021). The library was prepared using the immunoSEQ multiplex PCR assay. As stored in TCRdb, this immuneACCESS dataset retains in-frame rearrangements with V and J assigned. A fraction of the clones does not appear; measured against another copy, unresolved V genes explain less than half of the discrepancy, and the remainder lacks a known reason. Present in this sample are approximately 140,000 clones, around 80% of which were seen just once. The top ten clones comprise 35% to 45% of the sample. Sequenced input: peripheral blood. Receptors were obtained from a human donor in a cohort sampled during active COVID-19.

The rearrangement links TRBV28 to TRBJ2-2; D call uncertain. The CDR3 spans 12 residues. The germline V and J ends were trimmed by 6 bases and 6 bases, with 8 bases remaining between them. Germline CDR1 and CDR2: MDHEN and SYDVKM. The CDR3 is CASRWWPGELFF. The CDR3 DNA reads TGTGCCAGCAGATGGTGGCCCGGGGAGCTGTTTTTT.

The J gene is TRBJ1-2, the V gene TRBV30; weak D call: TRBD1 (5 bases). This CDR3 spans 14 amino acids. The V gene's germline CDR1 is GTSNPN and CDR2 SVGIG (reference sequence). V was cut by 1 base and J by 0 bases, with 9 bases left in between. The CDR3 reads CAWSDRLANYGYTF. Written as DNA, the CDR3 is TGTGCCTGGAGTGACAGGCTAGCTAACTATGGCTACACCTTC.

The CDR3 bases are TGTGCCAGCAGCCGAACAGGGGCAGGTGAAAAACTGTTTTTT. Its protein product is CASSRTGAGEKLFF. The J gene is TRBJ1-4, the V gene TRBV14; TRBD1 matches 7 bases. The CDR3 length is 14 residues. Losses at the gene ends were 4 bases for V and 7 bases for J; bases not matched to a gene: 6. CDR1 and CDR2 from the germline V gene are SGHDN and FVKESK. The full variable domain, with the rest looked up from reference TRBV14 and TRBJ1-4, is EAGVTQFPSHSVIEKGQTVTLRCDPISGHDNLYWYRRVMGKEIKFLLHFVKESKQDESGMPNNRFLAERTGGTYSTLKVQPAELEDSGVYFCASSRTGAGEKLFFGSGTQLSVL.

This chain connects TRBV29-1 to TRBJ2-3; maybe TRBD1 (5 bases). This CDR3 region has 14 residues. Germline-derived CDR1 and CDR2 are SQVTM and ANQGSEA. V was clipped by 7 bases and J by 0 bases, with 14 bases between them. CDR3 loop: CSGRQSTSTDTQYF. Written as DNA, the CDR3 is TGCAGCGGAAGACAGTCTACTAGCACAGATACGCAGTATTTT.

V is TRBV3-1 (or the pseudogene TRBV3-2) and J is TRBJ1-2; TRBD1 matches at 10 bases. The J segment lost 5 bases and the V segment lost 4 bases, leaving 7 bases of the junction unmatched. CDR1 is LGHDT and CDR2 is YNNKEL in the germline V gene (reference sequence). CDR3 length equals 15 residues. The CDR3 loop is CASSPGTGVGYGYTF. CDR3 DNA sequence: TGTGCCAGCAGCCCTGGGACAGGGGTAGGATATGGCTACACCTTC.

This sequence joins TRBV19 and TRBJ1-3; no clear D gene. V was shortened by 6 bases and J by 0 bases, with 12 bases between the two germline ends. The germline gives CDR1 LNHDA, CDR2 SQIVND (reference sequence). The CDR3 length is 15 residues. CDR3 sequence (DNA): TGTGCCAGTAGCTTCAGGATCACCTCTGGAAACACCATATATTTT. It is translated as CASSFRITSGNTIYF.

The chain employs TRBV9 and TRBJ1-1; D call uncertain. Deletions cut 4 bases from V and 7 bases from J, with 17 bases between. The CDR3 consists of 14 residues. Per germline, CDR1 SGDLS and CDR2 YYNGEE. The CDR3 DNA sequence: TGTGCCAGCAGCCCGCAAACTGTGGGAGGTGAAGCTTTCTTT. It yields the protein CASSPQTVGGEAFF.

The chain has TRBV14 and TRBJ1-6; TRBD1 might be the D (5 bases). CDR1 and CDR2 (germline): SGHDN, FVKESK. V was clipped by 1 base and J by 10 bases, with 14 bases between them. The CDR3 has 15 residues. Here the CDR3 DNA reads TGTGCCAGCAGCCAAGTCCAGGGAATCATCTCACCCCTCCACTTT. It is translated as CASSQVQGIISPLHF.

This clone was seen only a few times. This chain uses TRBV11-2 with TRBJ1-1; tentative D call: TRBD1 (5 bases). The germline CDR1 and CDR2 sequences are SGHAT and FQNNGV. The CDR3 extends over 15 amino acids. V dropped 5 bases and J dropped 0 bases, with 13 bases sitting between them. CDR3 nucleotides: TGTGCCAGCAGCCCAAGAGGACAACTGAACACTGAAGCTTTCTTT. It specifies CASSPRGQLNTEAFF.

This chain links TRBV18 with TRBJ1-6; D is undetermined. Looked up from germline, CDR1 is KGHSH and CDR2 is LQKENI. The CDR3 is made up of 16 amino acids. V was cut by 6 bases and J by 7 bases, with 19 bases left in between. The CDR3 coding sequence is TGTGCCAGCTCGTTGGCTTTGGGCGGACTGAATTCACCCCTCCACTTT. Protein product: CASSLALGGLNSPLHF.

This clone was observed a single time. The chain recombines TRBV29-1 with TRBJ1-1; 7 nucleotides match TRBD1. V was clipped by 7 bases and J by 3 bases; unmatched bases: 20. There are 17 residues in the CDR3. Germline loops: CDR1 SQVTM, CDR2 ANQGSEA. CDR3 amino acids: CSAPTAGQGGLDTEAFF. The CDR3 DNA is TGCAGCGCACCCACGGCGGGTCAGGGGGGCCTGGACACTGAAGCTTTCTTT.

The table lists this clone with a count of one. The genes are TRBV27 and TRBJ2-5; D not resolved. Germline CDR1 MNHEY, CDR2 SMNVEV (reference sequence). The ends were cut back, 5 bases at V and 1 base at J, with 8 bases in the middle. The CDR3 is made up of 13 amino acids. CDR3 loop: CASSPPLQETQYF. DNA for the CDR3: TGTGCCAGCAGTCCCCCCCTCCAAGAGACCCAGTACTTC.

The chain employs TRBV6-4 and TRBJ1-1; 7 bases agree with TRBD1. V shed 4 bases and J 1 base; nucleotides not matched to a gene: 6. The CDR3 has 15 residues. Germline CDR1 MRHNA, CDR2 SNTAGT. The CDR3 DNA follows: TGTGCCAGCAGTGTAGTAGGGGGCCCGAACACTGAAGCTTTCTTT. Translating gives CASSVVGGPNTEAFF.

The chain couples TRBV6-6 to TRBJ1-5, with TRBD1 matching over 9 bases. Losses at the gene ends were 0 bases for V and 3 bases for J; bases not matched to a gene: 3. Looked up from germline, CDR1 is MNHNY and CDR2 is SVGAGI (reference sequence). CDR3 length equals 16 residues. The CDR3 loop reads CASSYSTGGNNQPQHF. In DNA form, the CDR3 reads TGTGCCAGCAGTTACTCAACAGGGGGCAACAATCAGCCCCAGCATTTT.

The chain has TRBV7-9 and TRBJ2-5; the D gene is possibly TRBD1 (5 bases). V lost 7 bases to trimming and J lost 2 bases, with 8 bases between them. CDR1 and CDR2 (germline): SEHNR, FQNEAQ (reference sequence). This CDR3 is 12 amino acids long. The CDR3 here is CASNRQQETQYF. CDR3 DNA sequence: TGTGCCAGCAACCGACAGCAAGAGACCCAGTACTTC.

This clone was counted once. The gene calls are TRBV5-4 and TRBJ1-1; TRBD1 might be the D (5 bases). V gave up 4 bases and J gave up 0 bases, with 13 bases separating them. CDR3 length equals 15 residues. Looked up from germline, CDR1 is SGHNT and CDR2 is YYREEE (reference sequence). CDR3 protein: CASSPSDKVNTEAFF. DNA for the CDR3: TGTGCCAGCAGCCCGTCGGACAAGGTGAACACTGAAGCTTTCTTT.

The rearrangement links TRBV11-2 to TRBJ2-1; D is perhaps TRBD1 (6 bases). Germline lookup yields CDR1 SGHAT and CDR2 FQNNGV. The CDR3 sequence is 14 residues long. Trimming pared 4 bases from V and 4 bases from J, leaving 11 bases between. In nucleotides, the CDR3 is TGTGCCAGCAGCTCAGTGGACAGTTACAATGAGCAGTTCTTC. Its translation: CASSSVDSYNEQFF.

V is TRBV4-1 and J is TRBJ2-7; 15 nucleotides align to TRBD2. The CDR3 spans 18 residues. The ends lost 0 bases at V and 2 bases at J; junction bases unmatched: 5. Germline V gene lookup returns CDR1 MGHRA and CDR2 YSYEKL. The CDR3 here is CASSQDRWTSGGAYEQYF. CDR3 nucleotide sequence: TGCGCCAGCAGCCAAGATCGGTGGACTAGCGGGGGGGCCTACGAGCAGTACTTC.

This chain links TRBV5-1 with TRBJ2-1; tentatively, D is TRBD2 (7 bases). The CDR3 contains 14 residues. Germline V lookup: CDR1 SGHRS, CDR2 YFSETQ. V was cut by 4 bases and J by 1 base, with 9 bases left in between. The CDR3 bases are TGCGCCAGCAGCGGGGGGGCTTCCTACAATGAGCAGTTCTTC. Protein product: CASSGGASYNEQFF. Variable domain in full (rest from reference TRBV5-1 and TRBJ2-1): KAGVTQTPRYLIKTRGQQVTLSCSPISGHRSVSWYQQTPGQGLQFLFEYFSETQRNKGNFPGRFSGRQFSNSRSEMNVSTLELGDSALYLCASSGGASYNEQFFGPGTRLTVL.

The rearrangement links TRBV6-2 or TRBV6-3 to TRBJ2-5; perhaps TRBD2 as D (5 bases). CDR1 is MNHEY and CDR2 is SVGEGT in the germline V gene. CDR3 size: 16 residues. Trimming pared 4 bases from V and 4 bases from J, leaving 19 bases between. DNA for the CDR3: TGTGCCAGCAGTTCCCTAACTAGTCATTCCCGAGAGACCCAGTACTTC. Protein: CASSSLTSHSRETQYF.

This clone was detected once. The J gene is TRBJ2-2, the V gene TRBV9, with TRBD2 as a possible D gene (5 bases). V gave up 0 bases and J gave up 6 bases, with 15 bases separating them. Germline-derived CDR1 and CDR2 are SGDLS and YYNGEE. The CDR3 contains 16 residues. CDR3 bases: TGTGCCAGCAGCGTAGGGACTCCTCCCGTAGCCGGGGAGCTGTTTTTT. It yields the protein CASSVGTPPVAGELFF. Filled out from reference TRBV9 and TRBJ2-2, the complete variable domain reads DSGVTQTPKHLITATGQRVTLRCSPRSGDLSVYWYQQSLDQGLQFLIQYYNGEERAKGNILERFSAQQFPDLHSELNLSSLELGDSALYFCASSVGTPPVAGELFFGEGSRLTVL.

The CDR3: CSVESRGFGAYEQYF. The CDR3 nucleotides are TGCAGCGTTGAATCTCGTGGTTTCGGAGCCTACGAGCAGTACTTC. The V and J genes are TRBV29-1 and TRBJ2-7; D unclear. Germline values: CDR1 SQVTM, CDR2 ANQGSEA. The CDR3 runs to 15 residues. Trimming removed 2 bases from V and 2 bases from J, with 16 bases in between.

V and J are TRBV7-2 and TRBJ1-1; a weak D match, TRBD1 (6 bases). V gave up 5 bases and J gave up 6 bases, with 13 bases separating them. In germline, CDR1 is SGHTA, CDR2 FQGNSA. The CDR3 sequence is 13 residues long. CDR3 nucleotide sequence: TGTGCCAGCAGCGTCCAGGGGCGGGCTGAAGCTTTCTTT. Amino acid sequence: CASSVQGRAEAFF. Drawing the rest from reference TRBV7-2 and TRBJ1-1, the complete variable domain is GAGVSQSPSNKVTEKGKDVELRCDPISGHTALYWYRQSLGQGLEFLIYFQGNSAPDKSGLPSDRFSAERTGGSVSTLTIQRTQQEDSAVYLCASSVQGRAEAFFGQGTRLTVV.

This clone was seen ten or more times. The V gene is TRBV5-4, the J gene TRBJ1-2; possible D gene TRBD1, 6 bases. The CDR3 is 17 amino acids. Trimming shortened V by 0 bases and J by 7 bases, and 22 bases separated the two germline ends. Germline V gene lookup returns CDR1 SGHNT and CDR2 YYREEE (reference sequence). The CDR3 DNA sequence: TGTGCCAGCAGCTTGGCCGGCCCGGGGGGGGGCGCGGTTGGCTACACCTTC. This encodes CASSLAGPGGGAVGYTF.

The V gene is TRBV21-1, the J gene TRBJ1-5; the DNA was not used to check the table's D call, TRBD1. TRBV21-1 is noted as a pseudogene. CDR3 length: 16 residues. The CDR3 DNA sequence: TGTGCCAGCAGCAAAGGGGGGCAGGACAGCAATCAGCCCCAGCATTTT. Translation gives CASSKGGQDSNQPQHF.

V gene TRBV7-9 combines with J gene TRBJ1-2, with D possibly being TRBD1 (5 bases). Germline V gives CDR1 SEHNR, CDR2 FQNEAQ (reference sequence). V was cut by 1 base and J by 7 bases, with 10 bases left in between. This CDR3 spans 13 amino acids. Here the CDR3 DNA reads TGTGCCAGCAGCTTAGACGCAGGGTCTGGCTACACCTTC. This gives the protein CASSLDAGSGYTF.

This clone was recorded at least ten times. V is TRBV7-3 and J is TRBJ1-2; a possible D gene is TRBD1 (5 bases). This CDR3 is 15 amino acids long. V lost 0 bases, J lost 4 bases, and 12 bases lay in between. Germline loops: CDR1 SGHTA, CDR2 FQGTGA. CDR3 loop: CASSLTPGLIYGYTF. The CDR3 coding sequence is TGTGCCAGCAGCTTAACGCCGGGACTGATCTATGGCTACACCTTC. Complete variable domain (other parts from reference TRBV7-3 and TRBJ1-2): GAGVSQTPSNKVTEKGKYVELRCDPISGHTALYWYRQSLGQGPEFLIYFQGTGAADDSGLPNDRFFAVRPEGSVSTLKIQRTERGDSAVYLCASSLTPGLIYGYTFGSGTRLTVV.

CDR3 sequence reads: CASSKGGTTDTQYF. The CDR3 DNA reads TGTGCCAGCAGCAAAGGGGGGACTACAGATACGCAGTATTTT. The rearrangement uses TRBV21-1 and TRBJ2-3; TRBD2 is taken as the D call from the table, unchecked against the DNA. TRBV21-1 is labeled a pseudogene. The CDR3 is made up of 14 amino acids.

The genes are TRBV18 and TRBJ1-6; D might be TRBD1 (5 bases). The CDR3 has 19 amino acids. V gave up 0 bases and J gave up 4 bases, with 19 bases separating them. CDR1 and CDR2 from the germline V gene are KGHSH and LQKENI. The CDR3 protein is CASSPPGRDYRGYNSPLHF. CDR3 sequence (DNA): TGTGCCAGCTCACCACCCGGCAGGGACTATCGGGGGTATAATTCACCCCTCCACTTT.

The chain is built from TRBV2 and TRBJ2-2; D gene uncertain. Germline V CDR1 and CDR2: SNHLY, FYNNEI. This CDR3 has 11 residues. V gave up 8 bases and J gave up 7 bases, with 8 bases separating them. The CDR3 is CASQANGELFF. The DNA for the CDR3 is TGTGCCAGCCAAGCGAACGGGGAGCTGTTTTTT.